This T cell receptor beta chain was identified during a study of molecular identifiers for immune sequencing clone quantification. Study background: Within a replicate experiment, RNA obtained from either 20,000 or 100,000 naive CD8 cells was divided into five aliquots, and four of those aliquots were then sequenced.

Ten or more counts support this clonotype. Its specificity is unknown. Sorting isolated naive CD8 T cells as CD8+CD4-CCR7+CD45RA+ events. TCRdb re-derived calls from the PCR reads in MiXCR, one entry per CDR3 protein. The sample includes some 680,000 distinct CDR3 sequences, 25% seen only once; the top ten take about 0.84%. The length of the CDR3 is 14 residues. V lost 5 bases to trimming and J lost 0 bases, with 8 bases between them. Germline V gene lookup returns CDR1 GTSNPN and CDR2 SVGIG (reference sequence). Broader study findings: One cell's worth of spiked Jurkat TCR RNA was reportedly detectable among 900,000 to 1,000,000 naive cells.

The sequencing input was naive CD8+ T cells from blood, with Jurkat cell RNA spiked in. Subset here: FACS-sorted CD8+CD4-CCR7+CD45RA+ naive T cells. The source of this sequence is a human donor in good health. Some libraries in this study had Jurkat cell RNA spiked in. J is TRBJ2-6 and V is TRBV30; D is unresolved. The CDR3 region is CAWSDGSGANVLTF. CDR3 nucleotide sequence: TGTGCCTGGTCTGATGGCTCTGGGGCCAACGTCCTGACTTTC. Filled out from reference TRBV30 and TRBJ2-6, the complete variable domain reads SQTIHQWPATLVQPVGSPLSLECTVEGTSNPNLYWYRQAAGRGLQLLFYSVGIGQISSEVPQNLSASRPQDRQFILSSKKLLLSDSGFYLCAWSDGSGANVLTFGAGSRLTVL.